This T cell receptor (beta chain) was recovered during a study of blood T cell repertoires in COVID-19. Clones were read by immunoSEQ multiplex PCR, and TCRdb kept only the in-frame ones, dropping some. Seen here are fewer than 500,000 clones, about 85% observed once, and the top ten hold approximately 2%. The sequencing input was PBMCs or T cells enriched from blood (not recorded which). The clonotype comes from a woman aged 18-30 years with acute COVID-19.

The CDR3 here is CASSGGSSGSYEQYF. The CDR3 DNA reads as TGCGCCAGCAGTGGGGGTTCTAGCGGCTCCTACGAGCAGTACTTC. The chain links TRBV10-1 to TRBJ2-7; 7 bases line up with TRBD2. J lost 0 bases, V lost 4 bases, and 6 bases had no gene match. CDR1 is WNHNN and CDR2 is SYGVQD in the germline V gene (reference sequence). The CDR3 is 15 amino acids.